What follows are 3 T cell receptor beta chains derived from one specimen sequenced in a study of PD-1 blockade in classical Hodgkin lymphoma. Clones were read by immunoSEQ multiplex PCR, and TCRdb kept only the in-frame ones, dropping some. The table has about 4,600 clones, 67% seen once. Time point defined: cycle 4 day 1 (C4D1), after 6 weeks of nivolumab. Every patient was affected by relapse after autologous stem cell transplantation, while exposure to brentuximab vedotin was not uniform. Sequences were derived from peripheral blood mononuclear cells (PBMCs), sampled before the fourth cycle of nivolumab. The receptors originated from a human donor with classical Hodgkin lymphoma.

The chain has TRBV6-6 and TRBJ1-4; D might be TRBD1 (6 bases). Germline V gene data show CDR1 as MNHNY and CDR2 as SVGAGI (reference sequence). Trimming took 6 bases from V and 13 from J, leaving 12 bases between them. The CDR3 sequence is 11 residues long. CDR3 loop: CASSQGGRLFF. The CDR3 nucleotides read TGTGCCAGCAGCCAAGGGGGGCGACTGTTTTTT.

V gene TRBV20-1 combines with J gene TRBJ2-7; D uncertain. The V gene lost 7 bases and the J gene lost 1 base, with 8 bases spanning the gap. In germline, CDR1 is DFQATT, CDR2 SNEGSKA (reference sequence). The CDR3 totals 11 residues. The CDR3 here is CSGSSSYEQYF. The CDR3 DNA reads TGCAGTGGATCCAGTTCCTACGAGCAGTACTTC.

The V and J genes are TRBV7-9 and TRBJ2-2; 10 nucleotides match TRBD2. V lost 3 bases and J lost 8; bases outside the gene matches: 12. Germline values: CDR1 SEHNR, CDR2 FQNEAQ (reference sequence). The CDR3 length is 17 residues. This CDR3 reads CASSFRRSGRASGELFF. The CDR3, as DNA: TGTGCCAGCAGCTTTAGACGAAGCGGGAGGGCCAGTGGGGAGCTGTTTTTT.